A single sample gave rise to the 9 T cell receptor beta chains below, sequenced in a study of cytomegalovirus exposure and HLA in healthy donors. PCR involved 60 Vbeta and 13 Jbeta primers. Method: immunoSEQ multiplex PCR; TCRdb's copy keeps in-frame clones and lacks some. The sample contains around 150,000 clones, around 74% of which appear only once. The sequenced material came from PBMCs. These TCRs come from a man aged 50 to 59 in good health and CMV-seropositive.

As DNA, the CDR3 is TGTGCCAGCAGCGCCGGGACAGGACCGACCGGGGAGCTGTTTTTT. As protein: CASSAGTGPTGELFF. The chain carries TRBV9 and TRBJ2-2, with 8 bases fitting TRBD1. This CDR3 is built from 15 residues. J lost 5 bases, V lost 3 bases, and 6 bases had no gene match. Germline CDR1 is SGDLS and CDR2 is YYNGEE.

This chain joins TRBV27 and TRBJ2-3, with D perhaps TRBD2 (6 bases). The germline V gene has CDR1 MNHEY and CDR2 SMNVEV (reference sequence). There are 14 residues in the CDR3. Trimming removed 2 bases from V and 4 bases from J, with 10 bases in between. CDR3: CASSLGGEADTQYF. The CDR3 DNA follows: TGTGCCAGCAGTTTAGGAGGGGAAGCAGATACGCAGTATTTT.

V gene TRBV5-1 combines with J gene TRBJ2-2, with D perhaps TRBD1 (5 bases). Trimming removed 4 bases from V and 3 bases from J, with 10 bases in between. The CDR3 covers 14 residues. Germline V lookup: CDR1 SGHRS, CDR2 YFSETQ. CDR3 bases: TGCGCCAGCAGCACACAGGTCCACACCGGGGAGCTGTTTTTT. It codes for CASSTQVHTGELFF.

The chain uses TRBV5-8 and TRBJ2-3, with D perhaps TRBD1 (5 bases). Trimming took off 2 bases at V and 5 bases at J, with 15 bases between the two ends. CDR3 length equals 15 residues. The germline CDR1 and CDR2 sequences are SGHTS and YDEGEE. CDR3 nucleotides: TGTGCCAGCAGCTTCTTGGGCAGGGCAGAAGATACGCAGTATTTT. Translated: CASSFLGRAEDTQYF.

This clone appeared once. V gene TRBV21-1 combines with J gene TRBJ2-3; the table names TRBD1, a call not compared with the DNA. TRBV21-1 is listed as a pseudogene. The CDR3 is 19 residues long. Written as DNA, the CDR3 is TGTGCCAGCAGCCACGCGGCCTCGGCCAACAGGGGGGTCGCAGATACGCAGTATTTT. Translation gives CASSHAASANRGVADTQYF.

This clone was observed a handful of times. The chain has TRBV10-3 and TRBJ1-4; D not certain. The CDR3 length is 13 residues. The germline V and J ends were trimmed by 0 bases and 6 bases, with 5 bases remaining between them. CDR1 is ENHRY, CDR2 SYGVKD, per germline. CDR3 coding DNA: TGTGCCATCAGTGAGTCAACGGATGAAAAACTGTTTTTT. Encoded protein: CAISESTDEKLFF.

The chain combines TRBV11-2 with TRBJ2-1; D is perhaps TRBD2 (5 bases). The germline gives CDR1 SGHAT, CDR2 FQNNGV. V gave up 3 bases and J gave up 6 bases, with 15 bases separating them. The CDR3 covers 15 residues. CDR3 DNA: TGTGCCAGCAGCTTCCTAGCCACCCCCCTCAATGAGCAGTTCTTC. It yields the protein CASSFLATPLNEQFF.

CDR3 region: CAWSEGLAHNEQFF. The CDR3 nucleotides read TGTGCCTGGAGTGAGGGACTAGCTCACAATGAGCAGTTCTTC. The chain is built from TRBV30 and TRBJ2-1, with 9 bases matching TRBD2. V shed 1 base and J 5 bases; nucleotides not matched to a gene: 3. Germline V gene sequence: CDR1 GTSNPN, CDR2 SVGIG (reference sequence). The CDR3 extends over 14 amino acids.

This chain links TRBV7-9 with TRBJ1-2, with D unresolved. CDR1 is SEHNR, CDR2 FQNEAQ, per germline (reference sequence). V lost 2 bases and J lost 3, with 10 bases in between. The CDR3 sequence is 14 residues long. The CDR3 region has the DNA TGTGCCAGCAGCTTATTTGCAGAGGACTATGGCTACACCTTC. Encoded protein: CASSLFAEDYGYTF.